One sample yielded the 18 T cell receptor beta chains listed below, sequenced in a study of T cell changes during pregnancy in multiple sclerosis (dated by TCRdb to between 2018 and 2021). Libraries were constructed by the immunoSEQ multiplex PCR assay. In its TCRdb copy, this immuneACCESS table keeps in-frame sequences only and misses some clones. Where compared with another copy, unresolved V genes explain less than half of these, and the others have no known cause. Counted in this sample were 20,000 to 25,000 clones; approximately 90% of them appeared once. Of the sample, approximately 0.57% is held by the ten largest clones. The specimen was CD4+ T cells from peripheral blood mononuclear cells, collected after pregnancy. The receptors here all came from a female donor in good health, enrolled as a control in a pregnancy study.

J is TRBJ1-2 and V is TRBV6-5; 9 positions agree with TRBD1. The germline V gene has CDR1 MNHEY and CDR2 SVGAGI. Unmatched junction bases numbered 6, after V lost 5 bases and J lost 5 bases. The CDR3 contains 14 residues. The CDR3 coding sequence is TGTGCCAGCAGTCCTACGACAGGGGGGTATGGCTACACCTTC. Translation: CASSPTTGGYGYTF.

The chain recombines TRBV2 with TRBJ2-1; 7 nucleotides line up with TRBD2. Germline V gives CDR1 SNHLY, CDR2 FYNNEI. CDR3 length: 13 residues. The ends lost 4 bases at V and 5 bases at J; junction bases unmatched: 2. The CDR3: CASSGDYNNEQFF. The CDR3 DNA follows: TGTGCCAGCAGTGGGGACTACAACAATGAGCAGTTCTTC.

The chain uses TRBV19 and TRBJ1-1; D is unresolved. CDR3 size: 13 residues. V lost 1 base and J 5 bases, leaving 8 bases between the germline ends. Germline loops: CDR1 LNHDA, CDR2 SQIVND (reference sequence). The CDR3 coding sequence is TGTGCCAGTAGTATAGGTCGGGGAACTGAAGCTTTCTTT. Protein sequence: CASSIGRGTEAFF.

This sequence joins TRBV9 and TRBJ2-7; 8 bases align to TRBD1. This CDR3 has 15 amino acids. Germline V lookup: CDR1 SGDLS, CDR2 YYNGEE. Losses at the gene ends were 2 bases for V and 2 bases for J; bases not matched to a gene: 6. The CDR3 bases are TGTGCCAGCAGCGTGGGGGCAGGGGGCCCCTACGAGCAGTACTTC. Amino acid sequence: CASSVGAGGPYEQYF.

CDR3 coding DNA: TGTGCCAGCCTAGCGGAGAGCACAGATACGCAGTATTTT. It specifies CASLAESTDTQYF. V is TRBV19 and J is TRBJ2-3; 7 nucleotides match TRBD2. The CDR3 is 13 amino acids. V lost 9 bases, J lost 0 bases, and 3 bases stayed unmatched. Germline values: CDR1 LNHDA, CDR2 SQIVND (reference sequence). The whole variable domain, remainder taken from reference TRBV19 and TRBJ2-3, is DGGITQSPKYLFRKEGQNVTLSCEQNLNHDAMYWYRQDPGQGLRLIYYSQIVNDFQKGDIAEGYSVSREKKESFPLTVTSAQKNPTAFYLCASLAESTDTQYFGPGTRLTVL.

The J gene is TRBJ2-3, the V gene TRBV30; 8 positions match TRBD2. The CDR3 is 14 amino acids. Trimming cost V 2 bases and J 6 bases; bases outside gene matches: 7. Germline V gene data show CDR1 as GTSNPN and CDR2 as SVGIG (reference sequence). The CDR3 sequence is CAWSSGTSGDTQYF. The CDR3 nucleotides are TGTGCCTGGAGTTCAGGGACTAGTGGGGATACGCAGTATTTT.

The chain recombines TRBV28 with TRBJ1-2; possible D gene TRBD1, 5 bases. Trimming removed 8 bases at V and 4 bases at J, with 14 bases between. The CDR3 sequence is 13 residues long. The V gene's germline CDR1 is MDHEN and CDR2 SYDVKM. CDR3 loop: CASDNWQGYGYTF. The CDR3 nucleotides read TGTGCCAGCGATAACTGGCAGGGCTATGGCTACACCTTC.

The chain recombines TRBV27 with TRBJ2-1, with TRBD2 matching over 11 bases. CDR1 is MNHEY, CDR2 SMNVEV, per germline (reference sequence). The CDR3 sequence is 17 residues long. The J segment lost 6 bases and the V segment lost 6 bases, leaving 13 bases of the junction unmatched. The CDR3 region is CASSYRLLAGDVNEQFF. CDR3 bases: TGTGCCAGCAGCTACCGACTACTAGCGGGGGATGTCAATGAGCAGTTCTTC.

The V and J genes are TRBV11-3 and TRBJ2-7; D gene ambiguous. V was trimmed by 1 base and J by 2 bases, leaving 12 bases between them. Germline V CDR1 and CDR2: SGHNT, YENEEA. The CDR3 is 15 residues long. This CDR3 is CASSLGSERTYEQYF. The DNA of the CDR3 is TGTGCCAGCAGCTTAGGAAGCGAAAGAACCTACGAGCAGTACTTC.

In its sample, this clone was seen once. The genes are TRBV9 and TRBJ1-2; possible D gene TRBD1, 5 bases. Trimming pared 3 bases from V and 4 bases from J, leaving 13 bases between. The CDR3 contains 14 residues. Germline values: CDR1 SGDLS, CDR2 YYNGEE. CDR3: CASSEAPGSYGYTF. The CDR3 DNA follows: TGTGCCAGCAGCGAGGCCCCAGGGTCCTATGGCTACACCTTC.

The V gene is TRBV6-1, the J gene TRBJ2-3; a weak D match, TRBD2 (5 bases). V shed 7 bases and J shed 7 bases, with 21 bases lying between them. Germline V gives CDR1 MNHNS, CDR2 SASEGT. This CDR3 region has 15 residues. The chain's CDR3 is CASIVNLWTRNTQYF. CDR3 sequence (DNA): TGTGCCAGCATCGTAAATCTCTGGACTCGGAATACGCAGTATTTT.

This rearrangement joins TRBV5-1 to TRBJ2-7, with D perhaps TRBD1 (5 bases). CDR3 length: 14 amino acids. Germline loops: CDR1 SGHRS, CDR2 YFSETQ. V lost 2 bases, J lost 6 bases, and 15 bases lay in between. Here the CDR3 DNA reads TGCGCCAGCAGCTTATACCAGGGTGTAGGCGAGCAGTACTTC. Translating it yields CASSLYQGVGEQYF.

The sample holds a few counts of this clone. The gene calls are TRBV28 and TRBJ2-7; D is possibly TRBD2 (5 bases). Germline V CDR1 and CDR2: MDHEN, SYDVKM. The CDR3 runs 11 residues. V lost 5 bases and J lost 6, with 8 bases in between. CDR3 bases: TGTGCCAGCAGTATCCGGGGCGAGCAGTACTTC. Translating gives CASSIRGEQYF.

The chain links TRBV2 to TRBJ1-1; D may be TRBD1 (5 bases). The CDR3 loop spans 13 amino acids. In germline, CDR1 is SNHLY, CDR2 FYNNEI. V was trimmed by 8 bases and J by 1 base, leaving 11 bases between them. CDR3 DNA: TGTGCCAGCGAACGACAGTCGAACACTGAAGCTTTCTTT. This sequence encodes CASERQSNTEAFF.

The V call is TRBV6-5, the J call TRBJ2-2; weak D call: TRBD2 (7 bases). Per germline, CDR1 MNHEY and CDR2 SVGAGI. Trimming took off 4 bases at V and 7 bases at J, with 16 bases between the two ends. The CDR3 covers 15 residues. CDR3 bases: TGTGCCAGCAGTTCCCCCGGGGGGCGCAACGGGGAGCTGTTTTTT. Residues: CASSSPGGRNGELFF.

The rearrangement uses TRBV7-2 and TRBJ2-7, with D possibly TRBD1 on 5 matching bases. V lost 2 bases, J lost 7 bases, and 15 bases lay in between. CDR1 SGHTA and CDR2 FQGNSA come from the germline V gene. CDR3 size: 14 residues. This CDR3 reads CASSLWGSQEEQYF. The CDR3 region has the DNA TGTGCCAGCAGCTTATGGGGCAGCCAAGAAGAGCAGTACTTC.

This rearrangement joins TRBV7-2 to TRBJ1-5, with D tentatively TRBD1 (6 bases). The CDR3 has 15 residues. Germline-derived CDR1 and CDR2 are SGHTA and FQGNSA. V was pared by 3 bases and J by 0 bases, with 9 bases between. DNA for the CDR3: TGTGCCAGCAGCTTGGACAGAAATAGCAATCAGCCCCAGCATTTT. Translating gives CASSLDRNSNQPQHF.

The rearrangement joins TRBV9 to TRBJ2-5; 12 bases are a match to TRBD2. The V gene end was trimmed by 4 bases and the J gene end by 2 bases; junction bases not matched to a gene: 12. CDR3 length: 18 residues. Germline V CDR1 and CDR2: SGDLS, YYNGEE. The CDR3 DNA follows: TGTGCCAGCAGCCCCGGACTAGCGGGATGGGGTTCGCAAGAGACCCAGTACTTC. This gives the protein CASSPGLAGWGSQETQYF.